This paragraph covers one T cell receptor beta chain sequence. Germline-derived CDR1 and CDR2 are MNHEY and SVGEGT. V lost 5 bases, J lost 1 base, and 14 bases lay in between. The CDR3 spans 15 residues. This sample was included in a study of blood T cell repertoires in COVID-19. Study overall: Sites across the United States, Italy and Spain contributed samples from acute and convalescent COVID-19. PBMCs, B-cell-depleted T cells, or T cells provided the cDNA or gDNA that made up the material.

Original processing methods: Reference gene primer amplification gave estimated nucleated cell counts. Generated by immunoSEQ multiplex PCR, the TCRdb table keeps only in-frame clones and is missing some. The V and J calls and clone size were taken over from that table, and D and trimming were inferred from the DNA. The table has around 260,000 clones, around 87% seen once. The source material was peripheral blood. This receptor was obtained from a woman between 45 and 60 years old with acute or convalescent COVID-19. The chain combines TRBV6-2 or TRBV6-3 with TRBJ1-1; TRBD1 might be the D (6 bases). The CDR3 reads CASSPGGAPNTEAFF. The DNA for the CDR3 is TGTGCCAGCAGTCCGGGGGGGGCACCGAACACTGAAGCTTTCTTT.